The 21 T cell receptor beta chains given below trace back to one sample, sequenced in a study of T cell responses to AZD1222 COVID-19 vaccine. The protocol was immunoSEQ multiplex PCR, while the TCRdb copy is restricted to in-frame clones and leaves out a portion. The profile shows about 180,000 clones, around 90% of them singletons. Sample: peripheral blood, taken 28 days after the second AZD1222 dose. These receptor sequences come from an adult who received the AZD1222 COVID-19 vaccine.

The chain uses TRBV7-3 and TRBJ2-1; 9 nucleotides agree with TRBD2. There are 15 residues in the CDR3. Germline values: CDR1 SGHTA, CDR2 FQGTGA. The V gene end was trimmed by 5 bases and the J gene end by 4 bases; junction bases not matched to a gene: 6. As DNA, the CDR3 is TGTGCCAGCAGCGTGACTAGCGGTACTTACAATGAGCAGTTCTTC. Its protein product is CASSVTSGTYNEQFF.

The chain employs TRBV5-1 and TRBJ2-3; D uncertain. Germline V gene lookup returns CDR1 SGHRS and CDR2 YFSETQ. This CDR3 comprises 14 residues. V was clipped by 0 bases and J by 2 bases, with 7 bases between them. The CDR3 DNA follows: TGCGCCAGCAGCTTGGATACATTCACAGATACGCAGTATTTT. Encoded protein: CASSLDTFTDTQYF.

The chain is built from TRBV11-1 and TRBJ2-1; no reliable D call. The germline CDR1 and CDR2 sequences are SGHAT and FQDESV (reference sequence). V dropped 10 bases and J dropped 5 bases, with 9 bases sitting between them. This CDR3 spans 11 amino acids. CDR3 loop: CATVFHNEQFF. The DNA for the CDR3 is TGTGCCACCGTATTCCACAATGAGCAGTTCTTC.

The rearrangement joins TRBV6-5 to TRBJ1-4; no reliable D call. V was pared by 0 bases and J by 2 bases, with 10 bases between. This CDR3 spans 16 amino acids. CDR1 and CDR2 from the germline V gene are MNHEY and SVGAGI. CDR3 protein: CASSYSPEQTNEKLFF. The CDR3 DNA is TGTGCCAGCAGTTACTCCCCGGAACAGACTAATGAAAAACTGTTTTTT.

The chain joins TRBV28 to TRBJ2-7; unclear D gene. Trimming took 5 bases from V and 3 from J, leaving 20 bases between them. Germline-derived CDR1 and CDR2 are MDHEN and SYDVKM. This CDR3 has 16 residues. The DNA of the CDR3 is TGTGCCAGCAGTCCCAATCTAAGGGTACACCTCTACGAGCAGTACTTC. It specifies CASSPNLRVHLYEQYF.

The gene calls are TRBV6-5 and TRBJ1-1, with unresolved D. In germline, CDR1 is MNHEY, CDR2 SVGAGI. V was shortened by 2 bases and J by 1 base, with 14 bases between the two germline ends. The CDR3 has 16 amino acids. The CDR3 DNA sequence: TGTGCCAGCAGTTACAGTTTGTCTGAGGCGAACACTGAAGCTTTCTTT. This translates into CASSYSLSEANTEAFF.

V and J are TRBV15 and TRBJ1-4, with a weak D call TRBD1 (5 bases). V gave up 1 base and J gave up 1 base, with 10 bases separating them. This CDR3 has 16 residues. Per the germline V gene, CDR1 is LNHNV and CDR2 is YYDKDF (reference sequence). CDR3 in DNA: TGTGCCACCAGCAGAGCGGGGAGGGGAACTAATGAAAAACTGTTTTTT. Protein: CATSRAGRGTNEKLFF.

This chain uses TRBV7-8 with TRBJ2-7; tentatively, D is TRBD2 (5 bases). Looked up from germline, CDR1 is SGHVS and CDR2 is FQNEAQ. This CDR3 comprises 13 residues. Trimming took 1 base from V and 9 from J, leaving 13 bases between them. The CDR3 DNA sequence: TGTGCCAGCAGCTTAGATTCCGGGGAGACGCAGTACTTC. Amino acids: CASSLDSGETQYF.

The chain couples TRBV27 to TRBJ1-2; no definite D call. Trimming cost V 6 bases and J 0 bases, with 17 bases left between them. Germline V gene sequence: CDR1 MNHEY, CDR2 SMNVEV (reference sequence). The CDR3 loop spans 16 amino acids. CDR3 nucleotides: TGTGCCAGCAGCCGGTTTTGGGTCGAGTCTAACTATGGCTACACCTTC. It specifies CASSRFWVESNYGYTF.

The genes are TRBV7-3 and TRBJ1-4; 9 nucleotides agree with TRBD1. V gave up 5 bases and J gave up 8 bases; unmatched junction bases: 3. Germline V gene lookup returns CDR1 SGHTA and CDR2 FQGTGA. This CDR3 comprises 13 residues. For the CDR3, the DNA is TGTGCCAGCAGCCGCGGGACAGGGGAAAAACTGTTTTTT. It yields the protein CASSRGTGEKLFF.

CDR3 nucleotide sequence: TGCGCCAGCAGCCAAGAGCCGGGACAAAGGCCTGAAGCTTTCTTT. This codes for CASSQEPGQRPEAFF. The V gene is TRBV4-1, the J gene TRBJ1-1, with D perhaps matching TRBD1 (6 bases). The CDR3 runs to 15 residues. Germline loops: CDR1 MGHRA, CDR2 YSYEKL. Trimming cost V 0 bases and J 6 bases, with 14 bases left between them.

This clone was recorded only once. The chain couples TRBV9 to TRBJ1-2; D ambiguous. There are 13 residues in the CDR3. Germline V gives CDR1 SGDLS, CDR2 YYNGEE. V gave up 0 bases and J gave up 11 bases, with 14 bases separating them. The CDR3 sequence is CASSVEGSRQYTF. The CDR3 DNA follows: TGTGCCAGCAGCGTAGAGGGAAGCAGGCAATACACCTTC.

This chain joins TRBV7-9 and TRBJ2-5, with D possibly being TRBD2 (6 bases). V shed 1 base and J shed 4 bases, with 7 bases lying between them. Per the germline V gene, CDR1 is SEHNR and CDR2 is FQNEAQ (reference sequence). The CDR3 extends over 13 amino acids. DNA of the CDR3: TGTGCCAGCAGCTTAGTCGGGGGAGAGACCCAGTACTTC. Translation gives CASSLVGGETQYF.

As to this clone: The same CDR3 also results from other DNA sequences found in this sample. V and J are TRBV29-1 and TRBJ1-1, with D tentatively TRBD1 (5 bases). This CDR3 is 13 amino acids long. V dropped 7 bases and J dropped 1 base, with 13 bases sitting between them. Germline V gene sequence: CDR1 SQVTM, CDR2 ANQGSEA. Here the CDR3 DNA reads TGCAGCGCCAGCACAGGAGGGAACACTGAAGCTTTCTTT. It yields the protein CSASTGGNTEAFF.

The CDR3 region is CASSQRTVQETQYF. The CDR3 region has the DNA TGTGCCAGCAGCCAACGGACGGTTCAAGAGACCCAGTACTTC. The chain recombines TRBV3-1 (or the pseudogene TRBV3-2) with TRBJ2-5; no clear D gene. Per the germline V gene, CDR1 is LGHDT and CDR2 is YNNKEL (reference sequence). The CDR3 has 14 residues. Trimming took off 2 bases at V and 2 bases at J, with 9 bases between the two ends.

V usage is TRBV28 and J usage is TRBJ1-2, with D uncertain. The CDR3 has 14 residues. The germline V and J ends were trimmed by 2 bases and 8 bases, with 15 bases remaining between them. Per the germline V gene, CDR1 is MDHEN and CDR2 is SYDVKM. In nucleotides, the CDR3 is TGTGCCAGCAGTTTAATTGTGCCCCCGGGAGGCTACACCTTC. Translated, it gives CASSLIVPPGGYTF.

The chain couples TRBV11-3 to TRBJ1-2, with unresolved D. Germline CDR1 reads SGHNT; CDR2 reads YENEEA. CDR3 length: 16 amino acids. V was cut by 0 bases and J by 4 bases, with 15 bases left in between. The DNA for the CDR3 is TGTGCCAGCAGCTTAGATCGTCCGGCCCGGGGCTATGGCTACACCTTC. As protein: CASSLDRPARGYGYTF.

The CDR3 region has the DNA TGTGCCCTGCTAAGAGGGCGGGTATACGAGCAGTACTTC. Residues: CALLRGRVYEQYF. J is TRBJ2-7 and V is TRBV12-2; TRBD2, the table's D call, was not compared with the DNA. TRBV12-2 is recorded as a pseudogene. This CDR3 is built from 13 residues.

This chain connects TRBV27 to TRBJ1-1; D is uncertain. From germline, CDR1 is MNHEY and CDR2 SMNVEV (reference sequence). V was clipped by 2 bases and J by 4 bases, with 14 bases between them. The CDR3 covers 15 residues. The CDR3 reads CASSLGWKGSTEAFF. CDR3 sequence (DNA): TGTGCCAGCAGTTTAGGCTGGAAGGGCAGCACTGAAGCTTTCTTT.

The rearrangement links TRBV28 to TRBJ2-1; tentatively, D is TRBD1 (5 bases). This CDR3 has 16 amino acids. Germline V gene sequence: CDR1 MDHEN, CDR2 SYDVKM. With 7 bases removed from V and 9 bases from J, the gap between germline ends came to 25 bases. CDR3 nucleotides: TGTGCCAGCACCCAGGGCGGTGGGATTCGGGTTGCTGAGCAGTTCTTC. Its translation is CASTQGGGIRVAEQFF.

This sequence joins TRBV18 and TRBJ1-3; tentatively, D is TRBD1 (6 bases). Germline values: CDR1 KGHSH, CDR2 LQKENI. This CDR3 is built from 15 residues. Trimming removed 1 base at V and 2 bases at J, with 9 bases between. CDR3 region: CASSPQGVPGNTIYF. The CDR3 DNA reads as TGTGCCAGCTCACCACAGGGGGTACCTGGAAACACCATATATTTT.